This passage covers 29 T cell receptor beta chains from one sample sequenced in a study of blood T cell repertoires in COVID-19. Data came from immunoSEQ multiplex PCR; TCRdb stores just in-frame clones and leaves some out. The sample includes approximately 38,000 clones, 85% to 90% seen only once; the top ten take 8.5% to 10%. The source material was peripheral blood. The receptors originated from a man aged 30 to 39 with active or convalescent COVID-19.

This clone was counted a single time. This chain links TRBV24-1 with TRBJ2-1, with 9 bases aligning to TRBD2. V lost 0 bases to trimming and J lost 11 bases; unmatched junction nucleotides: 10. CDR1 is KGHDR, CDR2 SFDVKD, per germline. The CDR3 runs to 16 residues. CDR3 bases: TGTGCCACCAGTGATTTGTGGCGGGGGGGTGGTAATCAGCAGTTCTTC. Protein sequence: CATSDLWRGGGNQQFF.

CDR3 residues: CASSLGTGRDSPLHF. CDR3 in DNA: TGTGCCAGCAGCTTAGGGACAGGGAGAGATTCACCCCTCCACTTT. The chain is built from TRBV7-9 and TRBJ1-6; 8 bases line up with TRBD1. With V trimmed by 1 base and J by 8 bases, 4 bases remained unmatched. The germline V gene encodes CDR1 SEHNR and CDR2 FQNEAQ (reference sequence). This CDR3 spans 15 amino acids.

The chain is built from TRBV5-1 and TRBJ1-4; no definite D call. Trimming left V 0 bases short and J 4 bases short, with 16 bases between. Germline V gene sequence: CDR1 SGHRS, CDR2 YFSETQ. This CDR3 has 17 residues. CDR3 sequence reads: CASSLDGLNRGNEKLFF. The CDR3 DNA sequence: TGCGCCAGCAGCTTGGACGGTCTAAATCGCGGTAATGAAAAACTGTTTTTT.

The chain uses TRBV19 and TRBJ1-5; perhaps TRBD1 as D (5 bases). Germline CDR1 LNHDA, CDR2 SQIVND (reference sequence). The CDR3 sequence is 14 residues long. Trimming took 4 bases from V and 3 from J, leaving 10 bases between them. This chain's CDR3 is CASSKRQSNQPQHF. The CDR3 DNA is TGTGCCAGTAGTAAAAGACAGTCCAATCAGCCCCAGCATTTT.

The rearrangement joins TRBV3-1 (or the pseudogene TRBV3-2) to TRBJ2-2; TRBD2 matches at 9 bases. CDR1 is LGHDT, CDR2 YNNKEL, per germline (reference sequence). The CDR3 runs 17 residues. V was clipped by 6 bases and J by 3 bases; unmatched bases: 11. CDR3 DNA sequence: TGTGCCAGCAGGGATGAGCGGGGGGCGTTTTACACCGGGGAGCTGTTTTTT. The encoded protein is CASRDERGAFYTGELFF.

The chain carries TRBV9 and TRBJ2-5; 10 nucleotides line up with TRBD2. The CDR3 is made up of 17 amino acids. Trimming took 0 bases from V and 2 from J; bases not matched to a gene: 7. Germline V lookup: CDR1 SGDLS, CDR2 YYNGEE. CDR3 DNA sequence: TGTGCCAGCAGCGTAGGGGCTAGCGGGGGCTCGCAAGAGACCCAGTACTTC. This codes for CASSVGASGGSQETQYF.

The gene calls are TRBV6-5 and TRBJ1-4; 10 bases align to TRBD1. J was trimmed by 2 bases and V by 6 bases; bases with no gene match: 0. The CDR3 consists of 14 residues. The germline gives CDR1 MNHEY, CDR2 SVGAGI. This CDR3 is CASRTGGTNEKLFF. For the CDR3, the DNA is TGTGCCAGCAGGACAGGGGGCACTAATGAAAAACTGTTTTTT.

The chain combines TRBV15 with TRBJ2-7, with 7 bases that match TRBD1. The ends lost 0 bases at V and 0 bases at J; junction bases unmatched: 5. Germline assignment: CDR1 LNHNV and CDR2 YYDKDF (reference sequence). The CDR3 runs 16 residues. The DNA for the CDR3 is TGTGCCACCAGCAGAGATGGGACAGAGAGCTCCTACGAGCAGTACTTC. It codes for CATSRDGTESSYEQYF.

The chain has TRBV2 and TRBJ2-7; 11 bases align to TRBD2. Germline-derived CDR1 and CDR2 are SNHLY and FYNNEI. CDR3 length: 17 amino acids. After removal of 0 bases from V and 1 base from J, the junction contained 5 bases not matched to a gene. The DNA of the CDR3 is TGTGCCAGCAGTGAAGCTTTACTAGCGGGGGAATCCTACGAGCAGTACTTC. Amino acid sequence: CASSEALLAGESYEQYF. The full variable domain, with the rest looked up from reference TRBV2 and TRBJ2-7, is EPEVTQTPSHQVTQMGQEVILRCVPISNHLYFYWYRQILGQKVEFLVSFYNNEISEKSEIFDDQFSVERPDGSNFTLKIRSTKLEDSAMYFCASSEALLAGESYEQYFGPGTRLTVT.

The chain employs TRBV30 and TRBJ1-1, with D perhaps TRBD1 (6 bases). Trimming left V 0 bases short and J 11 bases short, with 13 bases between. The germline V gene encodes CDR1 GTSNPN and CDR2 SVGIG (reference sequence). This CDR3 spans 12 amino acids. CDR3 coding DNA: TGTGCCTGGAGTGTAGGGGGGGCGTTGGCTTTCTTT. Its translation: CAWSVGGALAFF. The full variable domain, in which reference TRBV30 and TRBJ1-1 provide the parts outside the CDR3, is SQTIHQWPATLVQPVGSPLSLECTVEGTSNPNLYWYRQAAGRGLQLLFYSVGIGQISSEVPQNLSASRPQDRQFILSSKKLLLSDSGFYLCAWSVGGALAFFGQGTRLTVV.

V usage is TRBV19 and J usage is TRBJ1-1; D is possibly TRBD1 (5 bases). The CDR3 consists of 13 residues. V lost 3 bases, J lost 5 bases, and 10 bases lay in between. Germline lookup yields CDR1 LNHDA and CDR2 SQIVND (reference sequence). The CDR3 coding sequence is TGTGCCAGTAGTATTGGTAAGGGGACTGAAGCTTTCTTT. Translating it yields CASSIGKGTEAFF.

The V and J genes are TRBV9 and TRBJ2-2; 8 bases agree with TRBD1. J was trimmed by 4 bases and V by 3 bases; bases with no gene match: 2. CDR3 length: 14 amino acids. Germline assignment: CDR1 SGDLS and CDR2 YYNGEE. CDR3: CASSGTGSTGELFF. The CDR3 nucleotides are TGTGCCAGCAGCGGGACAGGGAGCACCGGGGAGCTGTTTTTT.

V and J are TRBV4-3 and TRBJ2-1; 8 nucleotides line up with TRBD2. Germline CDR1 is LGHNA and CDR2 is YSLEER. The CDR3 runs 15 residues. The V segment lost 1 base and the J segment 6 bases; nucleotides outside the gene matches: 5. This CDR3 is CASSQGTSRGNEQFF. As DNA, the CDR3 is TGCGCCAGCAGCCAAGGGACTAGCAGGGGCAATGAGCAGTTCTTC.

The rearrangement links TRBV9 to TRBJ1-3; TRBD1 might be the D (5 bases). The CDR3 extends over 15 amino acids. Germline V CDR1 and CDR2: SGDLS, YYNGEE. V lost 4 bases to trimming and J lost 1 base, with 12 bases between them. The CDR3 DNA reads as TGTGCCAGCAGCCCGCAGGGTCTTTCTGGAAACACCATATATTTT. As protein: CASSPQGLSGNTIYF.

The V call is TRBV2, the J call TRBJ2-3, with 7 bases matching TRBD1. CDR1 is SNHLY, CDR2 FYNNEI, per germline. The CDR3 totals 15 residues. Unmatched junction bases numbered 8, after V lost 6 bases and J lost 2 bases. Here the CDR3 reads CASSERQGFTDTQYF. The CDR3 bases are TGTGCCAGCAGCGAAAGACAGGGTTTCACAGATACGCAGTATTTT.

This clone was seen a handful of times. The chain joins TRBV5-1 to TRBJ1-1; 9 bases align to TRBD1. Germline V gene data show CDR1 as SGHRS and CDR2 as YFSETQ. This CDR3 comprises 15 residues. Losses at the gene ends were 3 bases for V and 1 base for J; bases not matched to a gene: 4. CDR3 loop: CASSWTGATNTEAFF. Written as DNA, the CDR3 is TGCGCCAGCAGCTGGACAGGGGCGACGAACACTGAAGCTTTCTTT. Looking up the rest from reference TRBV5-1 and TRBJ1-1 gives the full variable domain: KAGVTQTPRYLIKTRGQQVTLSCSPISGHRSVSWYQQTPGQGLQFLFEYFSETQRNKGNFPGRFSGRQFSNSRSEMNVSTLELGDSALYLCASSWTGATNTEAFFGQGTRLTVV.

V usage is TRBV7-6 and J usage is TRBJ2-6; 11 bases are a match to TRBD1. Germline V gene sequence: CDR1 SGHVS, CDR2 FNYEAQ. Trimming removed 1 base from V and 2 bases from J; junction bases left unmatched: 4. This CDR3 spans 18 amino acids. The CDR3 here is CASSLGGGQGAGANVLTF. The CDR3 DNA reads TGTGCCAGCAGCTTAGGAGGGGGACAGGGGGCTGGGGCCAACGTCCTGACTTTC.

The J gene is TRBJ2-2, the V gene TRBV10-3; D possibly corresponds to TRBD1 (5 bases). V was clipped by 3 bases and J by 6 bases, with 8 bases between them. From germline, CDR1 is ENHRY and CDR2 SYGVKD. The CDR3 covers 13 residues. The CDR3 DNA follows: TGTGCCATCAGTGATGTGGGGCCCGGGGAGCTGTTTTTT. This codes for CAISDVGPGELFF.

This clone was detected only a few times. The chain carries TRBV5-1 and TRBJ1-6; D not certain. Germline V gene lookup returns CDR1 SGHRS and CDR2 YFSETQ. Deletions cut 5 bases from V and 0 bases from J, with 6 bases between. The CDR3 contains 14 residues. The chain's CDR3 is CASRGSSYNSPLHF. The CDR3, as DNA: TGCGCCAGCAGGGGGAGCTCCTATAATTCACCCCTCCACTTT.

This clone came up once. The gene calls are TRBV7-2 and TRBJ1-2, with 8 positions matching TRBD1. The CDR3 has 14 residues. After removal of 3 bases from V and 7 bases from J, the junction contained 7 bases not matched to a gene. CDR1 and CDR2 from the germline V gene are SGHTA and FQGNSA. CDR3 loop: CASSFRTGLGGYTF. CDR3 DNA sequence: TGTGCCAGCAGCTTCCGGACAGGGTTGGGTGGCTACACCTTC.

The chain carries TRBV7-3 and TRBJ2-2; perhaps TRBD2 as D (5 bases). CDR3 length: 14 residues. Germline CDR1 is SGHTA and CDR2 is FQGTGA. V was shortened by 0 bases and J by 3 bases, with 5 bases between the two germline ends. The chain's CDR3 is CASSLTSDTGELFF. The CDR3 nucleotides read TGTGCCAGCAGCTTAACTAGCGACACCGGGGAGCTGTTTTTT.

The rearrangement uses TRBV24-1 and TRBJ2-3; TRBD2 matches at 13 bases. Germline assignment: CDR1 KGHDR and CDR2 SFDVKD. With V trimmed by 3 bases and J by 6 bases, 11 bases remained unmatched. CDR3 size: 18 residues. In DNA, the CDR3 is TGTGCCACCAGTGATGCCCAACTAGCGGGGGGGCCAGGGGATACGCAGTATTTT. Its protein is CATSDAQLAGGPGDTQYF.

This rearrangement joins TRBV5-1 to TRBJ2-7; 9 nucleotides match TRBD1. The J segment lost 4 bases and the V segment lost 3 bases, leaving 5 bases of the junction unmatched. The CDR3 totals 14 residues. Germline loops: CDR1 SGHRS, CDR2 YFSETQ. Here the CDR3 reads CASSSGQGLYEQYF. In DNA, the CDR3 is TGCGCCAGCAGCTCGGGACAGGGTCTATACGAGCAGTACTTC. Full variable domain (rest looked up from reference TRBV5-1 and TRBJ2-7): KAGVTQTPRYLIKTRGQQVTLSCSPISGHRSVSWYQQTPGQGLQFLFEYFSETQRNKGNFPGRFSGRQFSNSRSEMNVSTLELGDSALYLCASSSGQGLYEQYFGPGTRLTVT.

In its sample, this clone was seen once. The genes are TRBV9 and TRBJ1-2; 10 nucleotides agree with TRBD1. The CDR3 spans 16 residues. V dropped 0 bases and J dropped 4; count of bases not matched to a gene: 6. CDR1 is SGDLS and CDR2 is YYNGEE in the germline V gene. CDR3 nucleotide sequence: TGTGCCAGCAGCGTAGACCCCGGGACAGGGGCCTATGGCTACACCTTC. Its protein is CASSVDPGTGAYGYTF.

The chain employs TRBV5-8 and TRBJ2-7, with a possible D match to TRBD1 (6 bases). CDR1 and CDR2 from the germline V gene are SGHTS and YDEGEE. Trimming left V 1 base short and J 1 base short, with 15 bases between. This CDR3 region has 16 residues. This CDR3 reads CASSLSLKGQSYEQYF. The DNA of the CDR3 is TGTGCCAGCAGCTTGTCACTAAAGGGACAATCCTACGAGCAGTACTTC.

V is TRBV4-2 and J is TRBJ1-2; no firm D call. Germline V CDR1 and CDR2: LGHNA, YNFKEQ. V gave up 1 base and J gave up 0 bases, with 9 bases separating them. The CDR3 has 15 residues. The CDR3 reads CASSQGLDSNYGYTF. The CDR3 coding sequence is TGTGCCAGCAGCCAAGGTTTAGACTCTAACTATGGCTACACCTTC.

This chain connects TRBV29-1 to TRBJ2-7, with 10 bases aligning to TRBD2. The germline gives CDR1 SQVTM, CDR2 ANQGSEA. The CDR3 runs to 15 residues. J gave up 2 bases and V 2 bases, and 6 bases lay outside the gene matches. The CDR3 DNA follows: TGCAGCGTTGAATATTCTAGCGGGGGAACCTACGAGCAGTACTTC. It encodes CSVEYSSGGTYEQYF.

The J gene is TRBJ2-2, the V gene TRBV14, with D uncertain. The V end was cut by 1 base, the J end by 1 base, with 13 bases between. CDR1 and CDR2 from the germline V gene are SGHDN and FVKESK. The CDR3 runs 17 residues. CDR3 DNA sequence: TGTGCCAGCAGCCAAGGGTGGAGCACGGTGAACACCGGGGAGCTGTTTTTT. It yields the protein CASSQGWSTVNTGELFF.

The chain couples TRBV24-1 to TRBJ2-7, with 11 bases that match TRBD1. The germline V gene encodes CDR1 KGHDR and CDR2 SFDVKD. This CDR3 is built from 15 residues. V trimming: 5 bases; J trimming: 6 bases; junction bases outside the gene matches: 8. The CDR3 sequence: CATSVSGQGVSEQYV. In DNA form, the CDR3 reads TGTGCCACCAGTGTCTCGGGACAGGGGGTTAGCGAGCAGTACGTC.